This T cell receptor (beta chain) is from a study of T cells in Graves' hyperthyroidism and ophthalmopathy. Study information: Before any treatment, at initial diagnosis, peripheral blood was collected.

What was amplified from RNA transcripts were TCR beta CDR3 regions. The TCR CDR3 first-round RT-PCR relied on the HTBI primer set. TCRdb re-called the multiplex PCR reads through MiXCR, storing one row per CDR3 protein. The table records about 760,000 distinct CDR3 sequences, roughly a third of them present only once. This clonotype was found a few times. Antigen unknown. General study results and limits: Model predictions of ophthalmopathy came a median roughly 6.4 months before onset.

Sequencing was carried out using blood. This TCR derives from a middle-aged woman with Graves' hyperthyroidism.

CDR3 residues: CSASASKNIQYF. CDR3 DNA: TGCAGTGCTAGCGCCTCCAAAAACATTCAGTACTTC. The chain carries TRBV20-1 and TRBJ2-4; D gene unclear. Germline lookup yields CDR1 DFQATT and CDR2 SNEGSKA (reference sequence). V lost 3 bases to trimming and J lost 2 bases, with 5 bases between them. This CDR3 is built from 12 residues.